The clone carrying this T cell receptor beta chain was observed many times. Its antigen is currently unknown. The ends were cut back, 0 bases at V and 6 bases at J, with 15 bases in the middle. This CDR3 is built from 16 residues. Germline CDR1 and CDR2: SGHVS and FNYEAQ. The data are from a study of T cells after yellow fever vaccination. The study's findings and limits: When the response was secondary, it was weaker but reached its peak faster, day 5 versus 15. Clonotype sharing between CD4 and CD8 compartments was small. In post-booster samples, most primary-vaccination clones reappeared (around 95% CD4, over 70% CD8).

TCR cDNA was made by 5'RACE template switching, adding a universal primer site and UMIs. TCRdb recomputed calls from the 5' RACE reads with MiXCR, one row per CDR3 protein. The sample holds 300,000 to 350,000 distinct CDR3 sequences, around 4.5% seen once. The material sequenced was PBMCs, taken 15 days after the yellow fever booster vaccination. The chain is built from TRBV7-6 and TRBJ2-1; the D gene is possibly TRBD1 (6 bases). This TCR came from a man between 18 and 35 years old who received the YFV17D yellow fever vaccine. Written as DNA, the CDR3 is TGTGCCAGCAGCTTAGCGGGCAGGGGTTTCGTCAATGAGCAGTTCTTC. It yields the protein CASSLAGRGFVNEQFF. The whole variable domain, filled in from reference TRBV7-6 and TRBJ2-1, reads GAGVSQSPRYKVTKRGQDVALRCDPISGHVSLYWYRQALGQGPEFLTYFNYEAQQDKSGLPNDRFSAERPEGSISTLTIQRTEQRDSAMYRCASSLAGRGFVNEQFFGPGTRLTVL.